A single sample is the source of the 14 T cell receptor beta chains below, sequenced in a study of cytomegalovirus exposure and HLA in healthy donors. The data were produced by immunoSEQ multiplex PCR, yet TCRdb's version contains in-frame clones alone and is incomplete. The table lists about 110,000 clones, around 89% of them singletons. Sequencing input: PBMCs. These receptor sequences come from a woman aged 18 to 35 in good health and CMV-seropositive.

This rearrangement joins TRBV5-4 to TRBJ1-2, with TRBD1 as a possible D gene (6 bases). The germline V gene encodes CDR1 SGHNT and CDR2 YYREEE (reference sequence). The V and J ends lost 1 base and 2 bases respectively, with 12 bases between them. The CDR3 length is 15 residues. The CDR3 here is CASSLRGSINYGYTF. CDR3 DNA sequence: TGTGCCAGCAGCTTGAGGGGGTCCATCAACTATGGCTACACCTTC.

J is TRBJ1-2 and V is TRBV6-1, with D uncertain. The germline V and J ends were trimmed by 1 base and 2 bases, with 8 bases remaining between them. Germline CDR1 is MNHNS and CDR2 is SASEGT. This CDR3 contains 14 residues. Here the CDR3 reads CASSEDGENYGYTF. CDR3 nucleotide sequence: TGTGCCAGCAGTGAAGACGGGGAAAACTATGGCTACACCTTC.

The J gene is TRBJ2-7, the V gene TRBV9; perhaps TRBD1 as D (5 bases). This CDR3 has 14 residues. Between the trimmed V and J ends, which lost 1 base and 3 bases, there was a span of 11 bases. CDR1 is SGDLS, CDR2 YYNGEE, per germline. CDR3: CASSVSGRDYEQYF. In DNA form, the CDR3 reads TGTGCCAGCAGCGTAAGTGGCAGGGACTACGAGCAGTACTTC.

The genes are TRBV2 and TRBJ1-5; tentative D call: TRBD1 (5 bases). CDR3 length: 17 amino acids. Trimming left V 6 bases short and J 2 bases short, with 20 bases between. The germline CDR1 and CDR2 sequences are SNHLY and FYNNEI. In DNA, the CDR3 is TGTGCCAGCAGCGCCCCCTTTCTTGGGGCTCGCAATCAGCCCCAGCATTTT. As protein: CASSAPFLGARNQPQHF.

The rearrangement links TRBV5-1 to TRBJ1-5; no definite D call. CDR1 and CDR2 (germline): SGHRS, YFSETQ. This CDR3 has 13 residues. V was trimmed by 0 bases and J by 7 bases, leaving 8 bases between them. The CDR3 DNA sequence: TGCGCCAGCAGCTTGGCTGGAGGACAGCCCCAGCATTTT. This encodes CASSLAGGQPQHF.

The chain couples TRBV6-5 to TRBJ1-2; 7 bases are shared with TRBD1. J lost 4 bases, V lost 2 bases, and 10 bases had no gene match. The CDR3 totals 16 residues. Germline V gene lookup returns CDR1 MNHEY and CDR2 SVGAGI. The CDR3 DNA reads TGTGCCAGCAGTTACGAGGGGGCCCAGGGCGGCTATGGCTACACCTTC. Protein product: CASSYEGAQGGYGYTF.

The chain joins TRBV7-8 to TRBJ1-2, with 7 bases that match TRBD1. The V gene's germline CDR1 is SGHVS and CDR2 FQNEAQ. J gave up 2 bases and V 10 bases, and 7 bases lay outside the gene matches. The CDR3 runs to 13 residues. CDR3 protein: CATRGQPNYGYTF. CDR3 coding DNA: TGTGCCACCAGGGGACAGCCAAACTATGGCTACACCTTC.

The J gene is TRBJ1-1, the V gene TRBV20-1; D not certain. The CDR3 is 11 amino acids. With 3 bases removed from V and 7 bases from J, the gap between germline ends came to 9 bases. The germline CDR1 and CDR2 sequences are DFQATT and SNEGSKA (reference sequence). Here the CDR3 reads CSASLALEAFF. The CDR3 nucleotides read TGCAGTGCTAGTCTCGCGCTTGAAGCTTTCTTT.

A few counts support this clone. The chain is built from TRBV27 and TRBJ1-5, with TRBD1 identical over 9 bases. This CDR3 is 14 amino acids long. The junction had 7 bases not matched to a gene; V was cut back by 5 bases and J by 8 bases. Germline V gives CDR1 MNHEY, CDR2 SMNVEV (reference sequence). The CDR3 is CASSNRQGGKPQHF. CDR3 nucleotide sequence: TGTGCCAGCAGTAACCGACAGGGGGGGAAGCCCCAGCATTTT.

This clone was seen just once. At one end the junction does not follow the germline gene, possibly because of a read error. The chain uses TRBV6-6 and TRBJ1-6; tentatively, D is TRBD1 (5 bases). CDR1 and CDR2 (germline): MNHNY, SVGAGI (reference sequence). This CDR3 has 13 amino acids. The DNA for the CDR3 is TGTGCCAGCTCCGCCCGACGGGAGGGAACCAGGGCATTT. This gives the protein CASSARREGTRAF.

The J gene is TRBJ2-5, the V gene TRBV29-1; the match to TRBD1 covers 8 bases. CDR3 length: 14 residues. V trimming: 4 bases; J trimming: 4 bases; junction bases outside the gene matches: 8. In germline, CDR1 is SQVTM, CDR2 ANQGSEA. The CDR3 reads CSVGAGGEGETQYF. The CDR3 bases are TGCAGCGTTGGGGCAGGGGGCGAGGGAGAGACCCAGTACTTC.

V usage is TRBV19 and J usage is TRBJ1-1; D might be TRBD1 (6 bases). This CDR3 has 15 amino acids. Trimming took 5 bases from V and 5 from J, leaving 18 bases between them. From germline, CDR1 is LNHDA and CDR2 SQIVND (reference sequence). As DNA, the CDR3 is TGTGCCAGTAGTTTCCAGGGGCTGATTAGAACTGAAGCTTTCTTT. It specifies CASSFQGLIRTEAFF.

The V call is TRBV19, the J call TRBJ1-2; TRBD1 might be the D (5 bases). The CDR3 consists of 16 residues. The V end was cut by 1 base, the J end by 3 bases, with 15 bases between. CDR1 and CDR2 (germline): LNHDA, SQIVND (reference sequence). The CDR3 region is CASSIGAGQPYYGYTF. CDR3 bases: TGTGCCAGTAGTATAGGGGCAGGGCAGCCATACTATGGCTACACCTTC.

The table lists this clone with a few counts. The CDR3 DNA reads TGCGCCAGCAGCGATCCCGGGACTAGTTCCGGGGAGCTGTTTTTT. This gives the protein CASSDPGTSSGELFF. This chain uses TRBV4-1 with TRBJ2-2, with 8 bases that match TRBD2. The CDR3 contains 15 residues. With 5 bases clipped from V and 6 bases from J, the junction kept 8 bases outside the gene matches. The germline CDR1 and CDR2 sequences are MGHRA and YSYEKL.